These T cell receptor beta chains were read from a single sample in a study of blood T cell repertoires in COVID-19. Using immunoSEQ multiplex PCR, the repertoire was profiled, and TCRdb retains in-frame clones only, with some absent. Among approximately 130,000 clones, 80% to 85% were seen once, and the ten largest hold over 15%. Source material: PBMCs or T cells enriched from blood (not recorded which). The origin of the receptors is a man aged 30 to 45 who had recovered from COVID-19. CDR3s include the opening cysteine and the closing phenylalanine or tryptophan. Each record gives: J gene, D gene, V gene, clone size, CDR3 DNA, CDR3 protein. D genes are given only for firm matches. Size values are once, few and many counts, or a class for expanded clones, and some rows have none.

TRBJ2-1 | NA | TRBV14 | NA | TGTGCCAGCAGCACCGGGATTTACAATGAGCAGTTCTTC | CASSTGIYNEQFF
TRBJ2-5 | TRBD2 | TRBV9 | NA | TGTGCCAGCAGCGTAGAGACCGGGGGGGAGACCCAGTACTTC | CASSVETGGETQYF
TRBJ1-2 | TRBD1 | TRBV7-3 | few | TGTGCCAGCAGCTTAACAGGGGGCACTGGCTACACCTTC | CASSLTGGTGYTF
TRBJ1-1 | TRBD1 | TRBV19 | NA | TGTGCCAGTAGTATCTTTGAGGGGGCGAACTCTGCTTTCTTT | CASSIFEGANSAFF
TRBJ2-5 | NA | TRBV10-3 | once | TGTGCCACCGGTTGGGCAGAGACCCAGTACTTC | CATGWAETQYF
TRBJ1-2 | NA | TRBV4-2 | NA | TGTGCCAGCAGCCAAGGGCAAGACTACACCTTC | CASSQGQDYTF
TRBJ1-2 | NA | TRBV10-3 | NA | TGTGCCACCAGTGCTACGGACTATGGCTACACCTTC | CATSATDYGYTF
TRBJ1-2 | TRBD1 | TRBV6-5 | NA | TGTGCCAGCACCCCCCAGGGGGGTAACTATGGCTACACCTTC | CASTPQGGNYGYTF
TRBJ2-3 | TRBD2 | TRBV24-1 | NA | TGTGCCACCAGTGAAGCGGGAGGCCCCACAGATACGCAGTATTTT | CATSEAGGPTDTQYF
TRBJ2-7 | TRBD2 | TRBV5-6 | NA | TGTGCCAGCAGCTTGAGGCCTAGCGGGAGGGCCCCACCTCACGAGCAGTACTTC | CASSLRPSGRAPPHEQYF
TRBJ2-7 | TRBD2 | TRBV5-1 | NA | TGCGCCAGCAGCCCTGACCCTACTAGCGGGAGGGCCGGAGAGCAGTACTTC | CASSPDPTSGRAGEQYF
TRBJ2-7 | NA | TRBV5-4 | NA | TGTGCCAGCAGCTTGGGGGGGCGGAACGAGCAGTACTTC | CASSLGGRNEQYF
TRBJ1-2 | NA | TRBV2 | NA | TGTGCCAGCAGTGTTCCCCCGCAGGGCGGAGGCTACACCTTC | CASSVPPQGGGYTF
TRBJ1-3 | TRBD1 | TRBV19 | NA | TGTGCCAGTCGGGACAGGGGAGTATCCGGGGACACCATATATTTT | CASRDRGVSGDTIYF
TRBJ2-7 | TRBD2 | TRBV9 | NA | TGTGCCAGCAGCGTAGCTGATAGCGGGGTCTCCTACGAGCAGTACTTC | CASSVADSGVSYEQYF
TRBJ1-1 | NA | TRBV11-2 | once | TGTGCCAGCAGCTTAGATGGAGGTTACACTGAAGCTTTCTTT | CASSLDGGYTEAFF
TRBJ2-3 | NA | TRBV10-3 | NA | TGTGCCATCAGTGTCTCGACAGGATCGGATACGCAGTATTTT | CAISVSTGSDTQYF
TRBJ2-2 | NA | TRBV11-3 | NA | TGTGCCAGCAGCTCAACCCAAAACAGGAACACCGGGGAGCTGTTTTTT | CASSSTQNRNTGELFF
TRBJ2-1 | TRBD2 | TRBV9 | NA | TGTGCCAGCAGCGTAGGAGGTGCTAGCGGGAGAATCTACAATGAGCAGTTCTTC | CASSVGGASGRIYNEQFF
TRBJ2-5 | TRBD2 | TRBV5-1 | NA | TGCGCCAGCAGATACCCGGGACTAGCGGAAGAGACCCAGTACTTC | CASRYPGLAEETQYF
TRBJ1-1 | NA | TRBV19 | many | TGTGCCAGTAGTCCAGGGAGGAAGGGTGAAGCTTTCTTT | CASSPGRKGEAFF
TRBJ1-5 | NA | TRBV18 | few | TGTGCCAGCTCACCTCTAGATCGGGATCAGCCCCAGCATTTT | CASSPLDRDQPQHF
TRBJ2-3 | NA | TRBV10-2 | NA | TGCGCCAGCAGGCTCCCTAGCAGCGATACGCAGTATTTT | CASRLPSSDTQYF
TRBJ1-1 | TRBD1 | TRBV19 | once | TGTGCCAGTAGCCCTTTACGACAGGGGGGGAACACTGAAGCTTTCTTT | CASSPLRQGGNTEAFF
TRBJ2-1 | TRBD2 | TRBV2 | NA | TGTGCCAGCAGTGACTCTAGCGGGTTCTACAATGAGCAGTTCTTC | CASSDSSGFYNEQFF
TRBJ1-2 | NA | TRBV7-8 | once | TGTGCCAGCAGCTTAGTGCTTTCGAGGCAGACGACCTATGGCTACACCTTC | CASSLVLSRQTTYGYTF
TRBJ2-1 | NA | TRBV25-1 | NA | TGTGCCAGCAAGACCGATAGCGGAGCCTCCTACAATGAGCAGTTCTTC | CASKTDSGASYNEQFF
TRBJ1-6 | TRBD1 | TRBV4-1 | NA | TGCGCCAGCAGCGAAATGGACAGGAACTCTTTTCTTGATTCACCCCTCCACTTT | CASSEMDRNSFLDSPLHF
TRBJ2-7 | TRBD1 | TRBV18 | NA | TGTGCCAGCTCACCACTTTCGCCAGGGGGAACCTACGAGCAGTACTTC | CASSPLSPGGTYEQYF
TRBJ2-2 | NA | TRBV5-4 | once | TGTGCCAGCAGCAACCAGACACATACCGGGGAGCTGTTTTTT | CASSNQTHTGELFF
TRBJ2-1 | NA | TRBV9 | NA | TGTGCCAGCAGCGTAGTTGGACAGCACAATGAGCAGTTCTTC | CASSVVGQHNEQFF
TRBJ1-1 | NA | TRBV29-1 | NA | TGCAGCGTTGATGACACCCTGAACACTGAAGCTTTCTTT | CSVDDTLNTEAFF
TRBJ1-5 | TRBD1 | TRBV4-1 | NA | TGCGCCAGCAGCCAGAAACAGGGGGATAGCAATCAGCCCCAGCATTTT | CASSQKQGDSNQPQHF
TRBJ2-7 | NA | TRBV11-2 | NA | TGTGCCAGCAGCTTAAAGCCGGGTCCCTCCTACGAGCAGTACTTC | CASSLKPGPSYEQYF
TRBJ2-7 | TRBD2 | TRBV9 | NA | TGTGCCAGCAGCGTAGGCTCAGCGGGAGTTCGCGAGCAGTACTTC | CASSVGSAGVREQYF
TRBJ2-1 | TRBD1 | TRBV9 | NA | TGTGCCAGCAGACCCTATCCGGGACAGGGGGAGGATGAGCAGTTCTTC | CASRPYPGQGEDEQFF
TRBJ1-2 | NA | TRBV2 | NA | TGTGCCCTCGAGGGAGGCGGCTACACCTTC | CALEGGGYTF
TRBJ1-4 | TRBD1 | TRBV7-9 | NA | TGTGCCAGCAGCTTAGGGGACAGGCGTGAAAAACTGTTTTTT | CASSLGDRREKLFF
TRBJ2-3 | NA | TRBV9 | NA | TGTGCCAGCAGCGACGAGCGGGCCACTCCTAGCACAGATACGCAGTATTTT | CASSDERATPSTDTQYF
TRBJ2-5 | NA | TRBV6-1 | NA | TGTGCCAGCAGTGAAACCGGAGGGCGAGAGACCCAGTACTTC | CASSETGGRETQYF
TRBJ2-3 | TRBD1 | TRBV11-2 | NA | TGTGCCAGCAGCCAAACAGGGGGTACGCAGTATTTT | CASSQTGGTQYF
TRBJ1-2 | NA | TRBV29-1 | NA | TGCAGCGTCCCCAGGACAAGTGGCTACACCTTC | CSVPRTSGYTF
TRBJ2-2 | TRBD2 | TRBV30 | NA | TGTGCCCACGGGACTAACGCCGGGGAGCTGTTTTTT | CAHGTNAGELFF
TRBJ2-7 | NA | TRBV6-5 | NA | TGTGCCAGCGGGCAGATCGGCAATATCTACGAGCAGTACTTC | CASGQIGNIYEQYF
TRBJ1-1 | NA | TRBV5-1 | NA | TGCGCCAGCAGCGCCCCAGGGATGAACACTGAAGCTTTCTTT | CASSAPGMNTEAFF
TRBJ1-1 | NA | TRBV9 | NA | TGTGCCAGCAGCTTCCAGGGATCTGGCACTGAAGCTTTCTTT | CASSFQGSGTEAFF
TRBJ1-2 | NA | TRBV5-4 | NA | TGTGCCAGCAGCTTTGGGGCAGGGGATGGCTACACCTTC | CASSFGAGDGYTF